Below, 22 T cell receptor beta chains from the same sample are listed, as sequenced in a study of shared clonotypes between healthy human individuals. Method: immunoSEQ multiplex PCR; TCRdb's copy keeps in-frame clones and lacks some. The sample lists some 2,500,000 clones; 80% to 95% were seen once. Sequenced: naive CD4+ T cells from PBMCs. Indicated subset: CD45RA+ positively selected. These TCRs come from a man in his late teens or twenties in good health. Some clones in this sample may be carry-over from other donors' samples.

The chain joins TRBV7-9 to TRBJ1-5; the D gene is possibly TRBD1 (5 bases). Looked up from germline, CDR1 is SEHNR and CDR2 is FQNEAQ (reference sequence). The CDR3 is 14 residues long. Trimming stripped 4 bases from V and 7 bases from J, with 14 bases between. The CDR3 protein is CASSSAWDEQPQHF. The CDR3 coding sequence is TGTGCCAGCAGCTCTGCGTGGGACGAACAGCCCCAGCATTTT.

J is TRBJ1-5 and V is TRBV29-1, with D maybe TRBD1 (5 bases). Germline lookup yields CDR1 SQVTM and CDR2 ANQGSEA. V shed 3 bases and J shed 3 bases, with 9 bases lying between them. The CDR3 is 13 amino acids. This CDR3 is CSVEGQANQPQHF. As DNA, the CDR3 is TGCAGCGTTGAGGGGCAGGCCAATCAGCCCCAGCATTTT.

The chain is built from TRBV7-2 and TRBJ2-5, with unresolved D. Trimming took 5 bases from V and 2 from J, leaving 15 bases between them. This CDR3 contains 15 residues. The germline V gene encodes CDR1 SGHTA and CDR2 FQGNSA. DNA of the CDR3: TGTGCCAGCAGCCGTCGAGTGGCCGGGCAAGAGACCCAGTACTTC. This codes for CASSRRVAGQETQYF. The whole variable domain, remainder taken from reference TRBV7-2 and TRBJ2-5, is GAGVSQSPSNKVTEKGKDVELRCDPISGHTALYWYRQSLGQGLEFLIYFQGNSAPDKSGLPSDRFSAERTGGSVSTLTIQRTQQEDSAVYLCASSRRVAGQETQYFGPGTRLLVL.

The chain combines TRBV7-3 with TRBJ1-1; D not resolved. The germline CDR1 and CDR2 sequences are SGHTA and FQGTGA. V lost 5 bases and J lost 5, with 9 bases in between. CDR3 length: 12 residues. CDR3 loop: CASSLRRTEAFF. The CDR3 DNA sequence: TGTGCCAGCAGCCTACGCCGGACTGAAGCTTTCTTT. Combining the CDR3 with reference TRBV7-3 and TRBJ1-1 gives the whole variable domain GAGVSQTPSNKVTEKGKYVELRCDPISGHTALYWYRQSLGQGPEFLIYFQGTGAADDSGLPNDRFFAVRPEGSVSTLKIQRTERGDSAVYLCASSLRRTEAFFGQGTRLTVV.

The V call is TRBV5-8, the J call TRBJ1-3; D unclear. This CDR3 region has 15 residues. The ends were cut back, 0 bases at V and 0 bases at J, with 7 bases in the middle. Germline CDR1 reads SGHTS; CDR2 reads YDEGEE. CDR3 residues: CASSLGSSSGNTIYF. CDR3 coding DNA: TGTGCCAGCAGCTTGGGGTCCAGCTCTGGAAACACCATATATTTT. The variable domain in full, completed from reference TRBV5-8 and TRBJ1-3, reads EAGVTQSPTHLIKTRGQQATLRCSPISGHTSVYWYQQALGLGLQFLLWYDEGEERNRGNFPPRFSGRQFPNYSSELNVNALELEDSALYLCASSLGSSSGNTIYFGEGSWLTVV.

The CDR3: CASSSGGHEQYF. CDR3 coding DNA: TGCGCCAGCAGCTCAGGGGGTCACGAGCAGTACTTC. This sequence joins TRBV5-1 and TRBJ2-7; 7 bases are a match to TRBD1. Germline V gene lookup returns CDR1 SGHRS and CDR2 YFSETQ. V lost 3 bases, J lost 5 bases, and 2 bases stayed unmatched. The CDR3 sequence is 12 residues long.

This chain links TRBV5-1 with TRBJ2-1, with a weak D call TRBD2 (6 bases). V dropped 4 bases and J dropped 7 bases, with 15 bases sitting between them. Germline CDR1 reads SGHRS; CDR2 reads YFSETQ. The CDR3 is 14 amino acids. The CDR3 DNA reads as TGCGCCAGCAGCAGGGCGGGATCCGGGAATGAGCAGTTCTTC. Its protein product is CASSRAGSGNEQFF.

The chain joins TRBV4-1 to TRBJ2-1, with D unresolved. The germline V gene encodes CDR1 MGHRA and CDR2 YSYEKL. V was clipped by 0 bases and J by 0 bases, with 9 bases between them. This CDR3 spans 16 amino acids. Written as DNA, the CDR3 is TGCGCCAGCAGCCAAGACTGGACCAACTCCTACAATGAGCAGTTCTTC. Encoded protein: CASSQDWTNSYNEQFF.

This chain joins TRBV12-5 and TRBJ2-1; D unresolved. CDR1 LGHNT and CDR2 FRNRAP come from the germline V gene. The V end was cut by 0 bases, the J end by 2 bases, with 14 bases between. CDR3 length: 17 amino acids. The CDR3 loop reads CASGLVQTPAPYNEQFF. In DNA, the CDR3 is TGTGCTAGTGGTTTGGTACAGACCCCGGCCCCCTACAATGAGCAGTTCTTC.

A remark on this clone: Other DNA variants within this sample encode the same CDR3. CDR3 region: CASSPQGQETQYF. Here the CDR3 DNA reads TGTGCCAGCTCCCCTCAGGGTCAAGAGACCCAGTACTTC. This chain connects TRBV18 to TRBJ2-5, with a tentative D call TRBD1 (5 bases). CDR1 is KGHSH, CDR2 LQKENI, per germline. The CDR3 covers 13 residues. Trimming cost V 6 bases and J 2 bases, with 10 bases left between them.

V is TRBV30 and J is TRBJ1-1, with D perhaps TRBD1 (6 bases). The CDR3 runs to 15 residues. V dropped 0 bases and J dropped 7 bases, with 18 bases sitting between them. Germline loops: CDR1 GTSNPN, CDR2 SVGIG (reference sequence). CDR3 sequence (DNA): TGTGCCTGGAGTGTACAACCCGACAGGTCCTATGAAGCTTTCTTT. It is translated as CAWSVQPDRSYEAFF.

V is TRBV5-4 and J is TRBJ2-7, with 8 bases identical to TRBD1. This CDR3 has 16 residues. Per the germline V gene, CDR1 is SGHNT and CDR2 is YYREEE (reference sequence). The ends lost 3 bases at V and 4 bases at J; junction bases unmatched: 12. DNA for the CDR3: TGTGCCAGCAGCTCGACCAGGGCCAGGGGGCGTTACGAGCAGTACTTC. This gives the protein CASSSTRARGRYEQYF. Together with reference TRBV5-4 and TRBJ2-7, the CDR3 gives the full variable domain: ETGVTQSPTHLIKTRGQQVTLRCSSQSGHNTVSWYQQALGQGPQFIFQYYREEENGRGNFPPRFSGLQFPNYSSELNVNALELDDSALYLCASSSTRARGRYEQYFGPGTRLTVT.

The chain recombines TRBV2 with TRBJ1-2; D may be TRBD1 (5 bases). In germline, CDR1 is SNHLY, CDR2 FYNNEI. V lost 2 bases, J lost 8 bases, and 12 bases lay in between. The length of the CDR3 is 13 residues. The CDR3 DNA follows: TGTGCCAGCAGTGAATTGACAGATTACGGCTACACCTTC. Translated, it gives CASSELTDYGYTF.

V gene TRBV5-1 combines with J gene TRBJ1-2; D is possibly TRBD1 (6 bases). Deletions cut 3 bases from V and 5 bases from J, with 17 bases between. Germline V gene data show CDR1 as SGHRS and CDR2 as YFSETQ. This CDR3 contains 15 residues. The CDR3 here is CASSSYPTGEYGYTF. The CDR3 DNA is TGCGCCAGCAGCTCCTATCCGACAGGAGAGTATGGCTACACCTTC.

The chain links TRBV28 to TRBJ1-2; tentatively, D is TRBD1 (6 bases). The germline gives CDR1 MDHEN, CDR2 SYDVKM. V was trimmed by 8 bases and J by 6 bases, leaving 7 bases between them. The CDR3 runs 10 residues. CDR3 sequence reads: CASSGDGYTF. The CDR3 bases are TGTGCCAGCTCAGGGGATGGCTACACCTTC.

This clone has just one count. This chain joins TRBV7-2 and TRBJ2-7, with TRBD2 as a possible D gene (6 bases). Trimming removed 6 bases from V and 2 bases from J, with 14 bases in between. Germline CDR1 SGHTA, CDR2 FQGNSA. There are 14 residues in the CDR3. The CDR3 region is CASSASAFTYEQYF. CDR3 coding DNA: TGTGCCAGCAGTGCTAGCGCTTTTACCTACGAGCAGTACTTC.

The CDR3 DNA is TGTGCCCTCAGTGGAGCGGGCAACGAGCAGTACTTC. Translating it yields CALSGAGNEQYF. The chain links TRBV30 to TRBJ2-7, with D possibly TRBD2 on 6 matching bases. Germline V gene data show CDR1 as GTSNPN and CDR2 as SVGIG (reference sequence). V was shortened by 8 bases and J by 5 bases, with 16 bases between the two germline ends. The length of the CDR3 is 12 residues.

Concerning this clone itself: The junction differs from germline at one of its ends, possibly a read error. The same CDR3 can be traced to other DNA sequences in this sample. The chain combines TRBV5-4 with TRBJ1-1, with D possibly being TRBD1 (6 bases). Germline CDR1 and CDR2: SGHNT and YYREEE (reference sequence). The CDR3 loop spans 13 amino acids. This CDR3 reads CASSFDRNTEAFF. DNA for the CDR3: TGTGCCAGCAGCTTTGACAGGAACACTGAGGCTTTCTTT.

V gene TRBV11-2 combines with J gene TRBJ2-1, with 7 positions matching TRBD2. The germline V gene encodes CDR1 SGHAT and CDR2 FQNNGV. Trimming at V came to 1 base and at J to 7 bases, leaving 4 bases not matched to a gene. This CDR3 contains 14 residues. CDR3 nucleotide sequence: TGTGCCAGCAGCTTAGGGCTAGCGGTAAATGAGCAGTTCTTC. Residues: CASSLGLAVNEQFF.

Of note for this clone: Other nucleotide sequences in the sample specify the same CDR3. The genes are TRBV29-1 and TRBJ2-3, with D perhaps matching TRBD2 (6 bases). The germline gives CDR1 SQVTM, CDR2 ANQGSEA. V lost 6 bases, J lost 2 bases, and 9 bases lay in between. The CDR3 extends over 12 amino acids. CDR3 sequence (DNA): TGCAGCGTGGGGAGGTCCACAGATACGCAGTATTTT. Residues: CSVGRSTDTQYF.

The J gene is TRBJ2-4, the V gene TRBV5-5; possibly TRBD1 for D (8 bases). The CDR3 extends over 15 amino acids. V lost 4 bases, J lost 7 bases, and 18 bases lay in between. CDR1 SGHKS and CDR2 YYEKEE come from the germline V gene (reference sequence). The CDR3 DNA is TGTGCCAGCAGCCAGAGGACAGGGCGGGAGAACATTCAGTACTTC. Its protein product is CASSQRTGRENIQYF.

V gene TRBV6-1 combines with J gene TRBJ2-7; D might be TRBD2 (5 bases). V gave up 5 bases and J gave up 9 bases, with 11 bases separating them. The CDR3 covers 11 residues. Germline CDR1 MNHNS, CDR2 SASEGT. This CDR3 is CASSTLRGQYF. The CDR3 region has the DNA TGTGCCAGCAGTACCCTCCGGGGGCAGTACTTC.